The 31 T cell receptor beta chains listed next were all sequenced from one sample in a study of blood T cell repertoires in COVID-19. The data were produced by immunoSEQ multiplex PCR, yet TCRdb's version contains in-frame clones alone and is incomplete. The sample records approximately 360,000 clones, 90% being singletons. Material for sequencing was peripheral blood. The receptors originated from a man younger than 35 with active or convalescent COVID-19.

This clone showed up just once. This sequence joins TRBV19 and TRBJ1-5, with a possible D match to TRBD1 (6 bases). The CDR3 runs to 16 residues. V dropped 4 bases and J dropped 4 bases, with 17 bases sitting between them. The germline gives CDR1 LNHDA, CDR2 SQIVND (reference sequence). The CDR3 nucleotides are TGTGCCAGTAGTACCCTGGGGGCAGGAACAAATCAGCCCCAGCATTTT. Translation: CASSTLGAGTNQPQHF.

This clone was picked up a small number of times. The V gene is TRBV2, the J gene TRBJ1-2, with no clear D. The CDR3 covers 14 residues. The germline V gene encodes CDR1 SNHLY and CDR2 FYNNEI. V shed 3 bases and J shed 2 bases, with 10 bases lying between them. CDR3 sequence reads: CASSEYRLNYGYTF. CDR3 nucleotides: TGTGCCAGCAGTGAGTACCGACTAAACTATGGCTACACCTTC.

This chain joins TRBV7-2 and TRBJ2-2, with 7 bases lining up with TRBD1. Germline values: CDR1 SGHTA, CDR2 FQGNSA. The CDR3 is made up of 14 amino acids. With V trimmed by 5 bases and J by 4 bases, 4 bases remained unmatched. The CDR3 DNA follows: TGTGCCAGCAGCATGACAGGGCCCACCGGGGAGCTGTTTTTT. This sequence encodes CASSMTGPTGELFF.

This clone was seen repeatedly, ten times or more. V gene TRBV7-9 combines with J gene TRBJ1-6; D might be TRBD1 (6 bases). V was clipped by 3 bases and J by 9 bases, with 18 bases between them. The CDR3 has 16 amino acids. The germline CDR1 and CDR2 sequences are SEHNR and FQNEAQ (reference sequence). The CDR3 bases are TGTGCCAGCAGCTTGTTCACCTCAGGGGACGGTTCACCCCTCCACTTT. Translated: CASSLFTSGDGSPLHF.

This chain connects TRBV18 to TRBJ2-1, with 10 nucleotides matching TRBD2. V lost 3 bases and J lost 11; bases outside the gene matches: 7. This CDR3 has 14 residues. Germline V CDR1 and CDR2: KGHSH, LQKENI. DNA for the CDR3: TGTGCCAGCTCACCTGCAGCGGGGGGGCAGAAGCAGTTCTTC. Its translation is CASSPAAGGQKQFF. Variable domain in full (rest from reference TRBV18 and TRBJ2-1): NAGVMQNPRHLVRRRGQEARLRCSPMKGHSHVYWYRQLPEEGLKFMVYLQKENIIDESGMPKERFSAEFPKEGPSILRIQQVVRGDSAAYFCASSPAAGGQKQFFGPGTRLTVL.

The V gene is TRBV29-1, the J gene TRBJ2-7; D perhaps matches TRBD2 (6 bases). Germline CDR1 is SQVTM and CDR2 is ANQGSEA. The CDR3 loop spans 13 amino acids. V lost 4 bases to trimming and J lost 1 base, with 11 bases between them. DNA for the CDR3: TGCAGCGTTGGAGCGGGCAAATCCTACGAGCAGTACTTC. It is translated as CSVGAGKSYEQYF.

The rearrangement joins TRBV7-2 to TRBJ2-7; 7 positions match TRBD1. The CDR3 is made up of 16 amino acids. CDR1 SGHTA and CDR2 FQGNSA come from the germline V gene. The ends lost 5 bases at V and 1 base at J; junction bases unmatched: 11. The CDR3: CASSTISTGPSYEQYF. Here the CDR3 DNA reads TGTGCCAGCAGCACCATCTCGACAGGGCCATCCTACGAGCAGTACTTC.

This chain uses TRBV19 with TRBJ2-6, with 9 nucleotides matching TRBD1. V was pared by 5 bases and J by 0 bases, with 11 bases of the junction left unmatched. The germline V gene has CDR1 LNHDA and CDR2 SQIVND (reference sequence). CDR3 length: 19 amino acids. The CDR3 DNA follows: TGTGCCAGTAGTGCGAGGGACAGGGCCATAATCTCTGGGGCCAACGTCCTGACTTTC. It codes for CASSARDRAIISGANVLTF.

The V gene is TRBV29-1, the J gene TRBJ1-5, with a weak D call TRBD1 (5 bases). Per germline, CDR1 SQVTM and CDR2 ANQGSEA. V was shortened by 7 bases and J by 11 bases, with 21 bases between the two germline ends. This CDR3 region has 13 residues. This CDR3 reads CSANMGRGLTQHF. The CDR3, as DNA: TGCAGCGCCAACATGGGGCGCGGATTGACCCAGCATTTT.

The chain employs TRBV6-2 or TRBV6-3 and TRBJ1-6; 7 bases match TRBD1. Losses at the gene ends were 6 bases for V and 7 bases for J; bases not matched to a gene: 9. Germline CDR1 and CDR2: MNHEY and SVGEGT. The CDR3 is made up of 15 amino acids. The CDR3 sequence: CASSRRGTVNSPLHF. The CDR3 DNA reads TGTGCCAGCAGCCGTCGTGGGACAGTCAATTCACCCCTCCACTTT.

The rearrangement uses TRBV6-2 or TRBV6-3 and TRBJ1-5, with TRBD1 matching 7 bases. This CDR3 is 14 amino acids long. Germline V gene data show CDR1 as MNHEY and CDR2 as SVGEGT. The ends lost 6 bases at V and 5 bases at J; junction bases unmatched: 7. CDR3 DNA: TGTGCCAGCAGCCAGGGACAGTTTGATCAGCCCCAGCATTTT. Its translation is CASSQGQFDQPQHF.

The rearrangement links TRBV4-3 to TRBJ1-2; D remains ambiguous. The CDR3 is made up of 13 amino acids. V lost 0 bases, J lost 4 bases, and 6 bases lay in between. Germline CDR1 LGHNA, CDR2 YSLEER. The CDR3 sequence: CASSQDSSYGYTF. The CDR3 DNA reads TGCGCCAGCAGCCAAGATTCTTCCTATGGCTACACCTTC.

Comment on this clone: Other DNA sequences in the same sample also yield this CDR3. The rearrangement uses TRBV6-5 and TRBJ1-1; TRBD1 might be the D (6 bases). There are 15 residues in the CDR3. The germline CDR1 and CDR2 sequences are MNHEY and SVGAGI. Deletions cut 2 bases from V and 2 bases from J, with 12 bases between. The CDR3 loop reads CASSYTGTLNTEAFF. The DNA of the CDR3 is TGTGCCAGCAGTTACACCGGGACACTTAACACTGAAGCTTTCTTT.

CDR3 region: CASSLVSGVNTGELFF. The CDR3 DNA follows: TGTGCCAGCAGCTTAGTTAGCGGAGTGAACACCGGGGAGCTGTTTTTT. The chain links TRBV11-2 to TRBJ2-2; D is possibly TRBD2 (6 bases). Germline values: CDR1 SGHAT, CDR2 FQNNGV. The CDR3 sequence is 16 residues long. The germline V and J ends were trimmed by 1 base and 1 base, with 10 bases remaining between them.

The chain carries TRBV28 and TRBJ1-1; D is undetermined. V gave up 4 bases and J gave up 7 bases, with 7 bases separating them. The germline V gene encodes CDR1 MDHEN and CDR2 SYDVKM. The CDR3 totals 11 residues. The CDR3 DNA sequence: TGTGCCAGCAGTTCCCCTTATGAAGCTTTCTTT. The encoded protein is CASSSPYEAFF.

The rearrangement links TRBV27 to TRBJ1-5, with D unresolved. Germline V CDR1 and CDR2: MNHEY, SMNVEV (reference sequence). The CDR3 has 14 amino acids. With 3 bases removed from V and 9 bases from J, the gap between germline ends came to 15 bases. CDR3 in DNA: TGTGCCAGCAGTTTTGAGCGAACCGCCAGGCCCCAGCATTTT. This translates into CASSFERTARPQHF.

Worth noting for this clone: Germline and junction disagree at one end, which may indicate a read error. CDR3: CASNLLGRHTDTQYF. The DNA for the CDR3 is TGCGCCAGCAACTTGCTTGGGCGTCACACAGATACGCAGTATTTT. This sequence joins TRBV5-1 and TRBJ2-3; D remains unclear. CDR1 SGHRS and CDR2 YFSETQ come from the germline V gene. The CDR3 contains 15 residues.

The chain employs TRBV9 and TRBJ1-2; D possibly corresponds to TRBD1 (5 bases). Germline V CDR1 and CDR2: SGDLS, YYNGEE. The germline V and J ends were trimmed by 3 bases and 0 bases, with 18 bases remaining between them. The CDR3 covers 17 residues. This chain's CDR3 is CASSDNSGKGTNYGYTF. In DNA, the CDR3 is TGTGCCAGCAGCGATAACAGTGGAAAGGGGACTAACTATGGCTACACCTTC.

The J gene is TRBJ1-3, the V gene TRBV19; D unclear. With 3 bases removed from V and 7 bases from J, the gap between germline ends came to 13 bases. Germline CDR1 is LNHDA and CDR2 is SQIVND (reference sequence). There are 14 residues in the CDR3. Written as DNA, the CDR3 is TGTGCCAGTAGTATGGTCGAGTTTCGGAACACCATATATTTT. This translates into CASSMVEFRNTIYF.

The V and J genes are TRBV7-8 and TRBJ1-5, with D tentatively TRBD1 (6 bases). The germline V and J ends were trimmed by 8 bases and 7 bases, with 15 bases remaining between them. CDR1 and CDR2 from the germline V gene are SGHVS and FQNEAQ. The CDR3 contains 13 residues. The CDR3 here is CASAGGAGQPQHF. Written as DNA, the CDR3 is TGTGCCAGCGCCGGGGGGGCGGGACAGCCCCAGCATTTT.

V gene TRBV5-6 combines with J gene TRBJ1-5, with D unresolved. Looked up from germline, CDR1 is SGHDT and CDR2 is YYEEEE. The CDR3 extends over 14 amino acids. V was shortened by 2 bases and J by 3 bases, with 9 bases between the two germline ends. The CDR3 coding sequence is TGTGCCAGCAGCTTCAGGCAGCTCAATCAGCCCCAGCATTTT. Translation gives CASSFRQLNQPQHF.

V usage is TRBV7-2 and J usage is TRBJ2-1; TRBD2 agrees at 12 bases. Germline V gene lookup returns CDR1 SGHTA and CDR2 FQGNSA. Unmatched junction bases numbered 5, after V lost 4 bases and J lost 7 bases. This CDR3 contains 15 residues. The CDR3 sequence: CASSSLGLAGNEQFF. The CDR3 DNA follows: TGTGCCAGCAGCTCCCTTGGACTAGCGGGGAATGAGCAGTTCTTC. Full variable domain (missing parts from reference TRBV7-2 and TRBJ2-1): GAGVSQSPSNKVTEKGKDVELRCDPISGHTALYWYRQSLGQGLEFLIYFQGNSAPDKSGLPSDRFSAERTGGSVSTLTIQRTQQEDSAVYLCASSSLGLAGNEQFFGPGTRLTVL.

The chain joins TRBV5-1 to TRBJ2-1; TRBD2 agrees at 7 bases. Germline CDR1 is SGHRS and CDR2 is YFSETQ. The CDR3 covers 16 residues. The J segment lost 5 bases and the V segment lost 4 bases, leaving 12 bases of the junction unmatched. The CDR3 reads CASSPLGLRIDNEQFF. DNA of the CDR3: TGCGCCAGCAGCCCCCTGGGACTAAGGATAGACAATGAGCAGTTCTTC.

The chain uses TRBV12-3 or TRBV12-4 and TRBJ2-7; D is ambiguous. V dropped 2 bases and J dropped 1 base, with 6 bases sitting between them. The CDR3 is 13 amino acids. For the CDR3, the DNA is TGTGCCAGCAGTTTAAGTCGGTCCTACGAGCAGTACTTC. Residues: CASSLSRSYEQYF.

This sequence joins TRBV30 and TRBJ1-3, with D possibly matching TRBD1 (6 bases). CDR1 is GTSNPN, CDR2 SVGIG, per germline (reference sequence). V lost 5 bases to trimming and J lost 0 bases, with 14 bases between them. The CDR3 covers 15 residues. CDR3 sequence reads: CAWEPGTNSGNTIYF. The CDR3 region has the DNA TGTGCCTGGGAGCCCGGGACAAACTCTGGAAACACCATATATTTT.

The DNA of the CDR3 is TGCGCCAGCAGCCATGACTTGACCCCAGGGGCTGATGGCTACACCTTC. Protein: CASSHDLTPGADGYTF. This chain joins TRBV4-3 and TRBJ1-2; a possible D gene is TRBD1 (6 bases). Between the trimmed V and J ends, which lost 3 bases and 6 bases, there was a span of 20 bases. Germline-derived CDR1 and CDR2 are LGHNA and YSLEER. The CDR3 spans 16 residues.

The chain uses TRBV9 and TRBJ2-5; TRBD1 matches at 9 bases. CDR3 length: 15 residues. J was trimmed by 5 bases and V by 4 bases; bases with no gene match: 9. Looked up from germline, CDR1 is SGDLS and CDR2 is YYNGEE. The CDR3 DNA reads as TGTGCCAGCAGCCCCAGGACAGGGGAGGCCGAGACCCAGTACTTC. It encodes CASSPRTGEAETQYF.

The chain has TRBV28 and TRBJ1-3; D not resolved. The CDR3 is made up of 16 amino acids. The V end lost 7 bases, the J end lost 2 bases, and 18 bases lay between the germline ends. The germline CDR1 and CDR2 sequences are MDHEN and SYDVKM. As DNA, the CDR3 is TGTGCCAGCAATAAGCCCCCACACAGCACTGGAAACACCATATATTTT. Translated: CASNKPPHSTGNTIYF.

The chain employs TRBV3-1 (or the pseudogene TRBV3-2) and TRBJ1-5; TRBD1 aligns across 9 bases. The J segment lost 6 bases and the V segment lost 4 bases, leaving 10 bases of the junction unmatched. Germline V gene lookup returns CDR1 LGHDT and CDR2 YNNKEL (reference sequence). The CDR3 runs 16 residues. The chain's CDR3 is CASSPGGTGRTQPQHF. In nucleotides, the CDR3 is TGTGCCAGCAGCCCGGGGGGGACAGGGAGGACTCAGCCCCAGCATTTT.

The rearrangement links TRBV5-5 to TRBJ2-1; possible D gene TRBD2, 6 bases. The CDR3 spans 15 residues. The V gene lost 4 bases and the J gene lost 4 bases, with 15 bases spanning the gap. Germline CDR1 and CDR2: SGHKS and YYEKEE (reference sequence). This CDR3 reads CASSPPSGVYNEQFF. The CDR3 DNA follows: TGTGCCAGCAGCCCCCCGTCGGGGGTTTACAATGAGCAGTTCTTC.

The V call is TRBV7-8, the J call TRBJ1-5; D unclear. Trimming removed 5 bases from V and 0 bases from J, with 8 bases in between. Looked up from germline, CDR1 is SGHVS and CDR2 is FQNEAQ. This CDR3 comprises 14 residues. DNA of the CDR3: TGTGCCAGCAGCCCCCCCCTTAGCAATCAGCCCCAGCATTTT. Residues: CASSPPLSNQPQHF. Combining the CDR3 with reference TRBV7-8 and TRBJ1-5 gives the whole variable domain GAGVSQSPRYKVAKRGQDVALRCDPISGHVSLFWYQQALGQGPEFLTYFQNEAQLDKSGLPSDRFFAERPEGSVSTLKIQRTQQEDSAVYLCASSPPLSNQPQHFGDGTRLSIL.